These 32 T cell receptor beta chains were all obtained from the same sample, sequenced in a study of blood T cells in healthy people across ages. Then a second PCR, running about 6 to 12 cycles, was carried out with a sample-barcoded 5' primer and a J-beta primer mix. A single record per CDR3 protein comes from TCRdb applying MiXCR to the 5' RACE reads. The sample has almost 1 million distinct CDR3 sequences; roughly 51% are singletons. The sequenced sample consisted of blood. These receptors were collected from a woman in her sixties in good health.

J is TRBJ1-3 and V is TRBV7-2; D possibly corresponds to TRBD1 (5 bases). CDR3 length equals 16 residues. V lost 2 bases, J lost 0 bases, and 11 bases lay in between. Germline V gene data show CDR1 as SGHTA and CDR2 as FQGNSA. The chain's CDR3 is CASSLFGGSSGNTIYF. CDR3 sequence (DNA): TGTGCCAGCAGCTTATTCGGGGGAAGCTCTGGAAACACCATATATTTT. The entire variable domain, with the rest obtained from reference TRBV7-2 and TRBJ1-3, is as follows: GAGVSQSPSNKVTEKGKDVELRCDPISGHTALYWYRQSLGQGLEFLIYFQGNSAPDKSGLPSDRFSAERTGGSVSTLTIQRTQQEDSAVYLCASSLFGGSSGNTIYFGEGSWLTVV.

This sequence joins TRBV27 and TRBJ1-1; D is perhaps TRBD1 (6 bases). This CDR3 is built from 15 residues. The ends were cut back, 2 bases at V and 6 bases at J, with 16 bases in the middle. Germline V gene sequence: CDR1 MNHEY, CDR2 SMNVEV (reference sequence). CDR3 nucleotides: TGTGCCAGCAGTTTAAGGCCGATCGGGACATCTGAAGCTTTCTTT. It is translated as CASSLRPIGTSEAFF.

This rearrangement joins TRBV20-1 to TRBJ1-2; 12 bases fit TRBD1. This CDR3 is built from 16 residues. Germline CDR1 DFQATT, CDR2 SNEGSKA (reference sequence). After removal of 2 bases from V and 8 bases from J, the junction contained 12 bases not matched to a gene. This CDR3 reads CSARKGLLGTGGGYTF. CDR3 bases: TGCAGTGCTAGAAAGGGATTACTAGGGACAGGGGGCGGCTACACCTTC.

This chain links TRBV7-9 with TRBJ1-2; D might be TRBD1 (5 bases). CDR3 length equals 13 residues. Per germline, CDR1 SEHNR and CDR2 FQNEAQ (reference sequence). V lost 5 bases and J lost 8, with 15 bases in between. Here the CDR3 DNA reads TGTGCCAGCAGCATCAAGGGACCCACCGGCTACACCTTC. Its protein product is CASSIKGPTGYTF.

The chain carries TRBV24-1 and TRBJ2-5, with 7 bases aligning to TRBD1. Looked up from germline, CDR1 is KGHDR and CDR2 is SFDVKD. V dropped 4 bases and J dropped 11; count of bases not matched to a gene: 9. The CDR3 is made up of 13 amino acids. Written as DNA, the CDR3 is TGTGCCACCAGTGACCCCCGGGACAGAGAGCAGTACTTC. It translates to CATSDPRDREQYF.

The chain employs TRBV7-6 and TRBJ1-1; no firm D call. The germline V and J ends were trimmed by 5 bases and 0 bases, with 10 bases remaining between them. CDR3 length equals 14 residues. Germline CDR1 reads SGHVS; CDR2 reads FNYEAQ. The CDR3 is CASSQSGVNTEAFF. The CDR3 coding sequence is TGTGCCAGCAGCCAAAGCGGCGTGAACACTGAAGCTTTCTTT.

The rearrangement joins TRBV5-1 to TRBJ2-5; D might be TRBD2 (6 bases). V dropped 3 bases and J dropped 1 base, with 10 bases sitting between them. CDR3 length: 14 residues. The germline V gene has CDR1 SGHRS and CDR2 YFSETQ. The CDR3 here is CASSSSVIQETQYF. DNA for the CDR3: TGCGCCAGCAGCTCTAGCGTGATCCAAGAGACCCAGTACTTC.

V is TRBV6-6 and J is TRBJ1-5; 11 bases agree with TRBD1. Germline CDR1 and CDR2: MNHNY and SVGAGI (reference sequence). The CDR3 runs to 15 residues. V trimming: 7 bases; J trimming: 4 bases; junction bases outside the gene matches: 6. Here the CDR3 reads CASKTGQGANQPQHF. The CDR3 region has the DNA TGTGCCAGCAAAACTGGACAGGGGGCGAATCAGCCCCAGCATTTT.

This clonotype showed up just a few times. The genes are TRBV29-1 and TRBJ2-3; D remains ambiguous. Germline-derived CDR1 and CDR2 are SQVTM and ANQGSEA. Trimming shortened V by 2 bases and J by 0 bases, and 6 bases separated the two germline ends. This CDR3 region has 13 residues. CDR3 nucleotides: TGCAGCGTTGAACTGGACAGCACAGATACGCAGTATTTT. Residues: CSVELDSTDTQYF.

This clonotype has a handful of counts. The CDR3, as DNA: TGTGCCAGCAGTTCCGAGGGACTAGCGGGAGACATTCAGTACTTC. Translation gives CASSSEGLAGDIQYF. This chain connects TRBV12-3 or TRBV12-4 to TRBJ2-4, with 14 bases that match TRBD2. Trimming cost V 4 bases and J 8 bases; bases outside gene matches: 4. The CDR3 runs to 15 residues.

In DNA, the CDR3 is TGTGCCAGCAGCCACAAAGGATCGACTAGCGGGAGCAGGGATACGCAGTATTTT. Amino acid sequence: CASSHKGSTSGSRDTQYF. The V and J genes are TRBV11-3 and TRBJ2-3; 12 bases fit TRBD2. The V segment lost 5 bases and the J segment 6 bases; nucleotides outside the gene matches: 15. CDR1 is SGHNT, CDR2 YENEEA, per germline. The CDR3 has 18 amino acids.

The chain's CDR3 is CASSIHGQGIYGYTF. The CDR3 bases are TGCGCCAGCAGCATTCACGGACAGGGGATCTATGGCTACACCTTC. The chain has TRBV4-3 and TRBJ1-2; the match to TRBD1 covers 9 bases. Germline V gene data show CDR1 as LGHNA and CDR2 as YSLEER. The junction had 8 bases not matched to a gene; V was cut back by 5 bases and J by 4 bases. The CDR3 sequence is 15 residues long.

DNA for the CDR3: TGCAGTGCTAGACGGGGTACGCCCCAGCATTTT. The encoded protein is CSARRGTPQHF. The chain uses TRBV20-1 and TRBJ1-5; the D is unclear. Germline CDR1 is DFQATT and CDR2 is SNEGSKA (reference sequence). CDR3 length: 11 amino acids. Trimming took 2 bases from V and 9 from J, leaving 8 bases between them.

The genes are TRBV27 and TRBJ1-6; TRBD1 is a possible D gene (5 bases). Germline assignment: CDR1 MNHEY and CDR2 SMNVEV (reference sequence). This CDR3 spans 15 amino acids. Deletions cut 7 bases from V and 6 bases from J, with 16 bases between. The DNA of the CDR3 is TGTGCCAGCACCGGGACGGAACCATCTAATTCACCCCTCCACTTT. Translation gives CASTGTEPSNSPLHF.

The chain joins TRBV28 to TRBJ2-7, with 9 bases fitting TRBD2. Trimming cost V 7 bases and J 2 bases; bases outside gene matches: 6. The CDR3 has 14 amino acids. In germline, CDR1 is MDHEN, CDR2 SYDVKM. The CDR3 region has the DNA TGTGCCAGCATGAGAGGACTAGCGCCCTACGAGCAGTACTTC. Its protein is CASMRGLAPYEQYF.

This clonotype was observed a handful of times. CDR3 sequence: CASRGGPSYEQYF. Written as DNA, the CDR3 is TGTGCCAGCAGAGGGGGGCCTTCCTACGAGCAGTACTTC. V usage is TRBV28 and J usage is TRBJ2-7, with D perhaps being TRBD1 or TRBD2 (6 bases each). The V gene's germline CDR1 is MDHEN and CDR2 SYDVKM. With 6 bases removed from V and 1 base from J, the gap between germline ends came to 10 bases. The CDR3 contains 13 residues.

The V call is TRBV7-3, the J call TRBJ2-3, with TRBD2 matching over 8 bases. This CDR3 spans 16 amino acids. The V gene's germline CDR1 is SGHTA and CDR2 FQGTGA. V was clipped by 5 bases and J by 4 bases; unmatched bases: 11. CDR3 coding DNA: TGTGCCAGCAGCCCCGGACTAGCACGCTCCTCAGATACGCAGTATTTT. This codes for CASSPGLARSSDTQYF. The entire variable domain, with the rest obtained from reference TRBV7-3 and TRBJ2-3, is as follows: GAGVSQTPSNKVTEKGKYVELRCDPISGHTALYWYRQSLGQGPEFLIYFQGTGAADDSGLPNDRFFAVRPEGSVSTLKIQRTERGDSAVYLCASSPGLARSSDTQYFGPGTRLTVL.

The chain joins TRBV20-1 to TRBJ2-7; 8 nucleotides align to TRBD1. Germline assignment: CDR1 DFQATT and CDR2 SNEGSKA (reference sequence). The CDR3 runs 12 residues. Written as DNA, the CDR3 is TGCTCTGGGACAGGTGTCTCCTACGAGCAGTACTTC. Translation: CSGTGVSYEQYF.

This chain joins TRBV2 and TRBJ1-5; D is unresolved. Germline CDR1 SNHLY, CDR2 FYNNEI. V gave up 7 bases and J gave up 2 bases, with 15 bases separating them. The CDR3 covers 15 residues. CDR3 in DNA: TGTGCCAGCAATCCGATGACGGCGGGCAATCAGCCCCAGCATTTT. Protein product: CASNPMTAGNQPQHF. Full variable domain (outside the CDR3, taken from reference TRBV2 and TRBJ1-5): EPEVTQTPSHQVTQMGQEVILRCVPISNHLYFYWYRQILGQKVEFLVSFYNNEISEKSEIFDDQFSVERPDGSNFTLKIRSTKLEDSAMYFCASNPMTAGNQPQHFGDGTRLSIL.

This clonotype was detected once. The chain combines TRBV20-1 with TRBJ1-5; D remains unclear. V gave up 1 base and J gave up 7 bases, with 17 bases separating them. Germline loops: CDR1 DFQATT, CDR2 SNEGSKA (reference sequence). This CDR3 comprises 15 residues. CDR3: CSARAPDPARQPQHF. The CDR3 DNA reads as TGCAGTGCTAGAGCTCCTGACCCAGCGAGGCAGCCCCAGCATTTT.

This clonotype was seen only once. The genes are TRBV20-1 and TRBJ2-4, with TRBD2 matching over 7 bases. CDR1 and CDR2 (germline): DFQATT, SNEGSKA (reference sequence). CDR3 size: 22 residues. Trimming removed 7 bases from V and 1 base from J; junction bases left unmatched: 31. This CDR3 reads CSGLDQYYNRVGRERAKNIQYF. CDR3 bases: TGCAGTGGATTAGATCAGTATTATAATCGTGTAGGGCGGGAGCGGGCCAAAAACATTCAGTACTTC.

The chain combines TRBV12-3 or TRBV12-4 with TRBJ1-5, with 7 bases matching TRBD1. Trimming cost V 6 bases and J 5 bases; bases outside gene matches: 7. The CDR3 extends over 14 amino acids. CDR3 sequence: CASRTQGDHQPQHF. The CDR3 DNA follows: TGTGCCAGCAGGACTCAGGGGGATCATCAGCCCCAGCATTTT.

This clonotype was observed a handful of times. DNA of the CDR3: TGTGCCAGCAGCTTAATGGGGGGAGAAGAGACCCAGTACTTC. The encoded protein is CASSLMGGEETQYF. The chain links TRBV7-3 to TRBJ2-5; tentatively, D is TRBD2 (6 bases). Germline V lookup: CDR1 SGHTA, CDR2 FQGTGA. V was clipped by 1 base and J by 3 bases, with 9 bases between them. CDR3 size: 14 residues.

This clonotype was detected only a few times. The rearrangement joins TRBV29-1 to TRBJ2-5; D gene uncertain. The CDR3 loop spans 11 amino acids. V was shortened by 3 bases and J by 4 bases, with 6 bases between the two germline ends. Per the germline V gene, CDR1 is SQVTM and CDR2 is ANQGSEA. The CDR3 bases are TGCAGCGTTGAGAACAGAGAGACCCAGTACTTC. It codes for CSVENRETQYF.

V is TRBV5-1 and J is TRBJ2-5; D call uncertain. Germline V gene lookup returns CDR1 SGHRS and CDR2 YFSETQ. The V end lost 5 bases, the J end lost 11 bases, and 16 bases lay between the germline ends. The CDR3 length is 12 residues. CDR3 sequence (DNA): TGCGCCAGCAGGGGTGATCTCAATGAGCAGTACTTC. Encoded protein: CASRGDLNEQYF.

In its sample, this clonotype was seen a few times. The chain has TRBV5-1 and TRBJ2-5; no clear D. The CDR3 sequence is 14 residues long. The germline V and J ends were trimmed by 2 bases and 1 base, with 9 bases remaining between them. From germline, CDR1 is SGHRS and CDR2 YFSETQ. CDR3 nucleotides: TGCGCCAGCAGCTTTACAGCCCGCCAAGAGACCCAGTACTTC. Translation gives CASSFTARQETQYF.

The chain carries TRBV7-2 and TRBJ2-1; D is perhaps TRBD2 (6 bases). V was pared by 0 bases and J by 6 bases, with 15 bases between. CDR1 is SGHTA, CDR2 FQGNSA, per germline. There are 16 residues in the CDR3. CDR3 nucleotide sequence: TGTGCCAGCAGCTTAGCGGCCGGGAGCCCCACCAATGAGCAGTTCTTC. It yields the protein CASSLAAGSPTNEQFF.

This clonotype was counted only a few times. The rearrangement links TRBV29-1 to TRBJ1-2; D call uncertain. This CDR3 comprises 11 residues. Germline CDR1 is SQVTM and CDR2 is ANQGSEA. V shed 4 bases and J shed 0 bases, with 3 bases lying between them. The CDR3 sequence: CSVGSNYGYTF. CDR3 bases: TGCAGCGTTGGCTCTAACTATGGCTACACCTTC.

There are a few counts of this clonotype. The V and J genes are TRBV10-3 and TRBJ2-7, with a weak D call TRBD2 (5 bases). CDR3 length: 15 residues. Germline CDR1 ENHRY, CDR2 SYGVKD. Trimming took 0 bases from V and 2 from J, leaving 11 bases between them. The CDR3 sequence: CAISESDSAAYEQYF. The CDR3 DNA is TGTGCCATCAGTGAGTCGGACTCCGCCGCCTACGAGCAGTACTTC.

CDR3 sequence reads: CATSDASGTGLAGNEQYF. CDR3 sequence (DNA): TGTGCCACCAGTGATGCCTCCGGGACAGGGTTAGCAGGCAATGAGCAGTACTTC. The chain joins TRBV24-1 to TRBJ2-1; TRBD1 agrees at 9 bases. The J call may be in error: the DNA end matches TRBJ2-7 better. CDR3 length equals 18 residues. CDR1 KGHDR and CDR2 SFDVKD come from the germline V gene.

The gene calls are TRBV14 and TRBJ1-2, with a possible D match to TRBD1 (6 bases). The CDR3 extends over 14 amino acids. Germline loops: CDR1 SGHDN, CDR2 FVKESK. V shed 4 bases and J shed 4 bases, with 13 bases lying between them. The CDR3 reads CASSLPGQSYGYTF. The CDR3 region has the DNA TGTGCCAGCAGCCTACCGGGACAAAGCTATGGCTACACCTTC.

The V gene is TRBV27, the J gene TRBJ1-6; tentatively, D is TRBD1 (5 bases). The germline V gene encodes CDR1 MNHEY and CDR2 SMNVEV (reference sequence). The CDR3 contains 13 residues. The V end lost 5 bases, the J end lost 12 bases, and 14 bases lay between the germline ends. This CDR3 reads CASSPGTDLPLHF. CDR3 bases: TGTGCCAGCAGTCCCGGGACGGATTTACCCCTCCACTTT.